This T cell receptor beta chain emerged from a study of shared clonotypes between healthy human individuals. Study outcomes and limitations: Large sequencing depth failed to make sorted-subset sequencing complete, rarefaction showed. Naive CD4 clonotypes were shared across a handful of donors at about 5.2%.

Splitting of CD4+ cells produced CD45RA+ naive and CD45RA-negative memory subsets. V lost 0 bases and J lost 9, with 11 bases in between. The CDR3 is made up of 13 amino acids. Germline values: CDR1 LGHNA, CDR2 YSLEER. Execution of the assay was at deep level. Measured with immunoSEQ multiplex PCR; TCRdb has only the in-frame clones, and not every one. The sample contains just over 2,000,000 clones, 90% to 95% of which appear only once. Concerning this clone: What it binds is unknown.

This clonotype was sampled from a man between 18 and 35 years old in good health. What was sequenced was naive CD4+ T cells sorted from blood. Subset of the sample: CD45RA+ positively selected. The chain carries TRBV4-3 and TRBJ1-2; D gene ambiguous. The DNA for the CDR3 is TGCGCCAGCAGCCAAGAAGGCACCCTGAGCTACACCTTC. As protein: CASSQEGTLSYTF.